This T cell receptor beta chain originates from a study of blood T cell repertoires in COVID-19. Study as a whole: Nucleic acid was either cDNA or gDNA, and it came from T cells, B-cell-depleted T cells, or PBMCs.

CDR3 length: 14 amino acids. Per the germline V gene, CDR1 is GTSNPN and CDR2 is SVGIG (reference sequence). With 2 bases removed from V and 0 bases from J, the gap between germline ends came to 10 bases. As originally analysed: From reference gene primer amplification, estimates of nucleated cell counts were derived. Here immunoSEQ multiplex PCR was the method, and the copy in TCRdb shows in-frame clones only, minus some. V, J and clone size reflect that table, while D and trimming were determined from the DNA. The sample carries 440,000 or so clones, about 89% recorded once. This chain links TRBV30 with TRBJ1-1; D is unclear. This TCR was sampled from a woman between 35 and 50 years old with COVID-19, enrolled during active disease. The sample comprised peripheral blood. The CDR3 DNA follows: TGTGCCTGGAGTCTATACAGCTTGAACACTGAAGCTTTCTTT. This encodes CAWSLYSLNTEAFF.